This entry lists 18 T cell receptor beta chains sequenced from one sample in a study of HIV-infected patients and healthy controls. Reverse transcription used 450 to 550 ng RNA and constant-region primers for alpha and beta. Each of the alpha and beta chains got its own library through chain-specific third strand synthesis with indices. TCRdb independently ran MiXCR on the 5' RACE reads; one entry per CDR3 protein. The sample includes some 8,900 distinct CDR3 sequences, 8.4% of them seen just once. Roughly three months, about 14 weeks, into antiretroviral therapy, follow-up blood was collected. The repertoire came from unfractionated whole blood and reflected all unsorted peripheral T cells. Sequenced here: blood, sampled during antiretroviral therapy. Receptors were obtained from an adult with HIV infection.

The chain combines TRBV6-1 with TRBJ1-5; D unclear. Between the trimmed V and J ends, which lost 4 bases and 5 bases, there was a span of 9 bases. This CDR3 has 13 residues. Germline CDR1 is MNHNS and CDR2 is SASEGT. CDR3 coding DNA: TGTGCCAGCAGTGCCGCCAGGTATCAGCCCCAGCATTTT. As protein: CASSAARYQPQHF.

In this sample, this clonotype turned up many times. The V and J genes are TRBV12-3 or TRBV12-4 and TRBJ2-1, with 8 bases fitting TRBD1. The CDR3 contains 14 residues. With 6 bases clipped from V and 10 bases from J, the junction kept 11 bases outside the gene matches. The CDR3 region is CASSAGQDKKEQFF. In DNA form, the CDR3 reads TGTGCCAGCAGCGCGGGACAGGATAAAAAAGAGCAGTTCTTC.

Judged by abundance, this clonotype is medium-sized. The chain links TRBV7-8 to TRBJ1-5; weak D call: TRBD1 (5 bases). CDR3 length: 15 amino acids. CDR1 and CDR2 (germline): SGHVS, FQNEAQ. Trimming removed 1 base at V and 6 bases at J, with 13 bases between. DNA for the CDR3: TGTGCCAGCAGCTTAGAGGAGGGGAAAAGTCAGCCCCAGCATTTT. Its translation: CASSLEEGKSQPQHF.

This clonotype was detected ten times or more. The V and J genes are TRBV9 and TRBJ2-1; no reliable D call. Germline CDR1 reads SGDLS; CDR2 reads YYNGEE. Trimming pared 3 bases from V and 4 bases from J, leaving 14 bases between. CDR3 length: 15 residues. CDR3 bases: TGTGCCAGCAGCGAGACGGCTATGGGGTACAATGAGCAGTTCTTC. Protein sequence: CASSETAMGYNEQFF.

This clonotype was counted a few times. This rearrangement joins TRBV12-3 or TRBV12-4 to TRBJ2-2, with TRBD1 identical over 8 bases. The CDR3 totals 16 residues. The V and J ends lost 3 bases and 4 bases, in that order; junction bases with no gene match: 7. DNA for the CDR3: TGTGCCAGCAGTTTGTTGCCGCAGGGGGCCACCGGGGAGCTGTTTTTT. Its protein is CASSLLPQGATGELFF.

This clonotype was observed many times. The chain uses TRBV29-1 and TRBJ2-5; perhaps TRBD1 as D (6 bases). The CDR3 runs 13 residues. The germline gives CDR1 SQVTM, CDR2 ANQGSEA. V lost 4 bases to trimming and J lost 2 bases, with 11 bases between them. CDR3 bases: TGCAGCGTTGGGGATGGACAGCAAGAGACCCAGTACTTC. Its protein is CSVGDGQQETQYF.

This clonotype is categorized as medium-sized. The chain joins TRBV5-1 to TRBJ2-1; 7 bases map to TRBD2. The CDR3 runs 16 residues. Germline V gene data show CDR1 as SGHRS and CDR2 as YFSETQ. V shed 0 bases and J 4 bases; nucleotides not matched to a gene: 7. CDR3 sequence: CASSLGGTSEYNEQFF. The DNA of the CDR3 is TGCGCCAGCAGCTTGGGAGGTACTAGCGAGTACAATGAGCAGTTCTTC.

This clonotype was picked up many times. The CDR3: CATSRDLATSADEQFF. The CDR3 coding sequence is TGTGCCACCAGCAGAGATCTCGCCACATCAGCGGATGAGCAGTTCTTC. This chain links TRBV15 with TRBJ2-1, with a tentative D call TRBD2 (5 bases). Germline V gene lookup returns CDR1 LNHNV and CDR2 YYDKDF (reference sequence). CDR3 length: 16 residues. Trimming removed 0 bases from V and 8 bases from J, with 17 bases in between.

The J gene is TRBJ1-1, the V gene TRBV28, with a tentative D call TRBD1 (5 bases). CDR1 and CDR2 (germline): MDHEN, SYDVKM. Trimming took 6 bases from V and 0 from J, leaving 26 bases between them. This CDR3 has 19 residues. This CDR3 reads CASRPLPGGVKPMNTEAFF. The CDR3 DNA follows: TGTGCCAGCAGGCCCCTTCCGGGGGGAGTCAAACCGATGAACACTGAAGCTTTCTTT.

In this sample, this clonotype is medium-sized. The chain uses TRBV20-1 and TRBJ2-1, with 12 bases identical to TRBD2. The CDR3 has 16 amino acids. Germline V gene data show CDR1 as DFQATT and CDR2 as SNEGSKA (reference sequence). V trimming: 3 bases; J trimming: 7 bases; junction bases outside the gene matches: 10. The CDR3 DNA is TGCAGTGCTAGGGGAGTCCTAGCGGGGGGGCATAATGAGCAGTTCTTC. This sequence encodes CSARGVLAGGHNEQFF.

This clonotype showed up many times. The chain uses TRBV5-1 and TRBJ2-1; 7 nucleotides match TRBD2. Trimming took 4 bases from V and 3 from J; bases not matched to a gene: 7. Germline-derived CDR1 and CDR2 are SGHRS and YFSETQ. CDR3 length: 15 residues. The CDR3, as DNA: TGCGCCAGCAGCCCCTCGGGCGGGGGCTACAATGAGCAGTTCTTC. This sequence encodes CASSPSGGGYNEQFF.

This clonotype has just a few counts. This chain's CDR3 is CASSYSTSGRAGEQYF. CDR3 bases: TGTGCCAGCAGTTACTCGACTAGCGGGAGGGCCGGGGAGCAGTACTTC. This rearrangement joins TRBV6-5 to TRBJ2-7, with 14 bases that match TRBD2. The germline V gene encodes CDR1 MNHEY and CDR2 SVGAGI. With V trimmed by 0 bases and J by 7 bases, 5 bases remained unmatched. The CDR3 runs to 16 residues.

By sample fraction, this clonotype is medium-sized. The genes are TRBV5-1 and TRBJ2-7; D is ambiguous. Looked up from germline, CDR1 is SGHRS and CDR2 is YFSETQ. V was shortened by 0 bases and J by 0 bases, with 7 bases between the two germline ends. The CDR3 spans 14 residues. The CDR3 reads CASSLVASSYEQYF. DNA of the CDR3: TGCGCCAGCAGCTTGGTGGCTAGCTCCTACGAGCAGTACTTC.

The chain carries TRBV5-1 and TRBJ2-3, with TRBD1 identical over 10 bases. Unmatched junction bases numbered 10, after V lost 9 bases and J lost 0 bases. CDR3 length: 16 amino acids. Germline CDR1 SGHRS, CDR2 YFSETQ. The CDR3: CATRPPGQGSTDTQYF. CDR3 nucleotide sequence: TGCGCCACGAGACCTCCGGGACAGGGGAGCACAGATACGCAGTATTTT.

This clonotype is medium-sized (0.01 to 0.1%) by share. The genes are TRBV4-2 and TRBJ1-3; D unclear. This CDR3 spans 15 amino acids. V was pared by 3 bases and J by 7 bases, with 16 bases between. Germline CDR1 LGHNA, CDR2 YNFKEQ. This CDR3 is CASSHVGIEENTIYF. The CDR3 nucleotides are TGTGCCAGCAGCCATGTTGGTATAGAGGAGAACACCATATATTTT.

Ten or more counts support this clonotype. The chain has TRBV6-6 and TRBJ1-5, with D unclear. Germline CDR1 is MNHNY and CDR2 is SVGAGI (reference sequence). Trimming pared 0 bases from V and 7 bases from J, leaving 7 bases between. CDR3 length: 13 residues. CDR3 protein: CASSYSGVQPQHF. CDR3 sequence (DNA): TGTGCCAGCAGTTACTCCGGGGTCCAGCCCCAGCATTTT.

The table lists this clonotype with many counts. The chain couples TRBV29-1 to TRBJ2-7; D is possibly TRBD1 or TRBD2 (6 bases each). CDR1 is SQVTM, CDR2 ANQGSEA, per germline. This CDR3 is 13 amino acids long. V was trimmed by 4 bases and J by 5 bases, leaving 15 bases between them. The CDR3 sequence is CSVASAGGNEQYF. CDR3 coding DNA: TGCAGCGTTGCATCGGCCGGGGGCAACGAGCAGTACTTC.

There are many counts of this clonotype. The chain links TRBV6-6 to TRBJ2-1; 8 bases are a match to TRBD2. The CDR3 is made up of 14 amino acids. Trimming cost V 7 bases and J 6 bases; bases outside gene matches: 8. Germline-derived CDR1 and CDR2 are MNHNY and SVGAGI (reference sequence). CDR3 sequence (DNA): TGTGCCAGCATCTATAGCGGGACTCGCAATGAGCAGTTCTTC. As protein: CASIYSGTRNEQFF.